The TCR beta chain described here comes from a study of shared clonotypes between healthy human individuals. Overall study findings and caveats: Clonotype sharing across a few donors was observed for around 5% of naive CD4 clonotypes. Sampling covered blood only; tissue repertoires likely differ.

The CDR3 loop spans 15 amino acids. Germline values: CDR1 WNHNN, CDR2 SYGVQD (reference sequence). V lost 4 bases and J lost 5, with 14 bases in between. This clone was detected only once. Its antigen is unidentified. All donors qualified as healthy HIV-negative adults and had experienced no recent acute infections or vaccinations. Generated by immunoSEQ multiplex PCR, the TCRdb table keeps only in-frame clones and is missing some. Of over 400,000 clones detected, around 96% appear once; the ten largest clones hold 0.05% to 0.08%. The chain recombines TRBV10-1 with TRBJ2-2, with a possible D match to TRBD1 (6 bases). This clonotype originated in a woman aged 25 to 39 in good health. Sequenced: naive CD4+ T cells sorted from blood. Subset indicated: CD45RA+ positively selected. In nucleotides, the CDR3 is TGCGCCAGCAGTGCAGGGGAGAAGAGGACCGGGGAGCTGTTTTTT. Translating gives CASSAGEKRTGELFF.